The 10 T cell receptor beta chains below were found in one sample sequenced in a study of graft-versus-host responses after intestinal transplantation. Their specific antigens are unknown. Produced via immunoSEQ multiplex PCR; TCRdb's table is partial and in-frame only. The data hold 90,000 to 120,000 clones, with about 90% observed a single time. The material was unstimulated CD4+ T cells sorted from spleen or lymph node cells, obtained before intestinal transplant. The receptors derive from a human donor who received an intestinal transplant.

The J gene is TRBJ2-6, the V gene TRBV11-1; TRBD2 matches 8 bases. This CDR3 has 17 amino acids. In germline, CDR1 is SGHAT, CDR2 FQDESV (reference sequence). V shed 1 base, J shed 2 bases, and the junction held 4 bases outside the gene matches. In DNA form, the CDR3 reads TGTGCCAGCAGCTTAGGGATAGCGGGGACTGGGGCCAACGTCCTGACTTTC. Protein: CASSLGIAGTGANVLTF.

The V gene is TRBV2, the J gene TRBJ1-5; D is perhaps TRBD1 (6 bases). With 3 bases removed from V and 3 bases from J, the gap between germline ends came to 12 bases. Looked up from germline, CDR1 is SNHLY and CDR2 is FYNNEI. The length of the CDR3 is 15 residues. CDR3 loop: CASSEDRGHNQPQHF. The CDR3, as DNA: TGTGCCAGCAGTGAGGATAGGGGACACAATCAGCCCCAGCATTTT.

The genes are TRBV18 and TRBJ2-7; the D is unclear. The CDR3 is 12 amino acids. V was cut by 4 bases and J by 5 bases, with 9 bases left in between. The germline V gene encodes CDR1 KGHSH and CDR2 LQKENI. In DNA, the CDR3 is TGTGCCAGCTCACTTAGGGTAGACGAGCAGTACTTC. Its translation is CASSLRVDEQYF.

V gene TRBV28 combines with J gene TRBJ1-6; TRBD1 aligns across 8 bases. The CDR3 has 13 residues. J lost 6 bases, V lost 6 bases, and 1 base had no gene match. In germline, CDR1 is MDHEN, CDR2 SYDVKM. The CDR3 DNA reads TGTGCCAGCAGCCAGGGGGCTAATTCACCCCTCCACTTT. This gives the protein CASSQGANSPLHF.

The V and J genes are TRBV5-5 and TRBJ1-1; possibly TRBD1 for D (6 bases). Per germline, CDR1 SGHKS and CDR2 YYEKEE (reference sequence). The CDR3 consists of 14 residues. V dropped 4 bases and J dropped 1 base, with 11 bases sitting between them. The CDR3, as DNA: TGTGCCAGCAGCCAGCGACAGGAGAACACTGAAGCTTTCTTT. Protein sequence: CASSQRQENTEAFF.

V and J are TRBV5-1 and TRBJ2-3; no firm D call. V lost 6 bases to trimming and J lost 4 bases, with 6 bases between them. The V gene's germline CDR1 is SGHRS and CDR2 YFSETQ. The CDR3 is made up of 11 amino acids. The CDR3 here is CASMGSDTQYF. DNA of the CDR3: TGCGCCAGCATGGGTTCAGATACGCAGTATTTT.

This clone was counted only a few times. This chain uses TRBV6-1 with TRBJ1-1; D possibly corresponds to TRBD1 (6 bases). The length of the CDR3 is 13 residues. Per germline, CDR1 MNHNS and CDR2 SASEGT. V lost 7 bases and J 3 bases, leaving 12 bases between the germline ends. The CDR3 loop is CASTMEGDTEAFF. As DNA, the CDR3 is TGTGCCAGCACCATGGAGGGGGACACTGAAGCTTTCTTT.

V usage is TRBV9 and J usage is TRBJ2-1, with D possibly called TRBD1 or TRBD2 (5 bases each). CDR1 SGDLS and CDR2 YYNGEE come from the germline V gene. Trimming took off 0 bases at V and 1 base at J, with 17 bases between the two ends. The CDR3 is made up of 18 amino acids. CDR3 in amino acids: CASSVAGEGFFSYNEQFF. CDR3 nucleotides: TGTGCCAGCAGCGTAGCGGGTGAGGGGTTCTTTTCCTACAATGAGCAGTTCTTC.

The rearrangement links TRBV6-6 to TRBJ2-1; the D gene is possibly TRBD2 (6 bases). CDR1 is MNHNY and CDR2 is SVGAGI in the germline V gene (reference sequence). The CDR3 loop spans 14 amino acids. The V gene lost 2 bases and the J gene lost 3 bases, with 8 bases spanning the gap. CDR3 bases: TGTGCCAGCAGTTACGGGGGGAACTACAATGAGCAGTTCTTC. Translation gives CASSYGGNYNEQFF.

V gene TRBV28 combines with J gene TRBJ1-1, with D possibly matching TRBD1 (5 bases). Per the germline V gene, CDR1 is MDHEN and CDR2 is SYDVKM. The V end lost 2 bases, the J end lost 12 bases, and 13 bases lay between the germline ends. This CDR3 is built from 12 residues. The CDR3 nucleotides are TGTGCCAGCAGTTTAGGGGGTCGGGGAACTTTCTTT. As protein: CASSLGGRGTFF.